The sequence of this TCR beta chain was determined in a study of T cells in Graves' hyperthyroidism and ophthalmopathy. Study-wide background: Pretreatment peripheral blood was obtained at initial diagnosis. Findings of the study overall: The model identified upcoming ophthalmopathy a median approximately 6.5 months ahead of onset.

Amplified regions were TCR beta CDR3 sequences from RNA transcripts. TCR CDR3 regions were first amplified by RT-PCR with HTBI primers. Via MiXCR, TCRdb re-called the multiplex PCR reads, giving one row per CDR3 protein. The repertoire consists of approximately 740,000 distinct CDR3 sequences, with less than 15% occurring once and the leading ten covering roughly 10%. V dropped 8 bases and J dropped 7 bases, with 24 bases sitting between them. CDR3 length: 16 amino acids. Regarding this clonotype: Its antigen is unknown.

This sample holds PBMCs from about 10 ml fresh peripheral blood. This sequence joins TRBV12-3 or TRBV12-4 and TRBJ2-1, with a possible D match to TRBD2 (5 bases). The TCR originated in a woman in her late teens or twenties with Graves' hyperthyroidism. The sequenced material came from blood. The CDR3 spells CASSPGAAVPKNEQFF. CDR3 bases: TGTGCCAGCTCACCAGGAGCAGCGGTGCCTAAAAATGAGCAGTTCTTC.